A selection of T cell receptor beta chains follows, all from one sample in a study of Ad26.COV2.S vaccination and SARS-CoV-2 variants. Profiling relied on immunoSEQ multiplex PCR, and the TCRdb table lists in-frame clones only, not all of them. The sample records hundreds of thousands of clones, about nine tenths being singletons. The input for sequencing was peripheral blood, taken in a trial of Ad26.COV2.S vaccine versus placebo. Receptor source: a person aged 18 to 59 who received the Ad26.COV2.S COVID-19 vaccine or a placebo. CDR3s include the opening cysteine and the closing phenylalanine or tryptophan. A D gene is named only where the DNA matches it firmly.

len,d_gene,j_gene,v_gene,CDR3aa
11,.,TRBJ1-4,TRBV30,CAWSVAPKLFF
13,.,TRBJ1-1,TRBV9,CASSATANTEAFF
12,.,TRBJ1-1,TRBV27,CASSLQGAEAFF
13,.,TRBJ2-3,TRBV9,CASRGTNTDTQYF
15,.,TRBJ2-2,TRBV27,CASSFRQAPTGELFF
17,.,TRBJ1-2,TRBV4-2,CASSQDPPGRSNYGYTF
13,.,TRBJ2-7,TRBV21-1,CASSKENPYEQYF
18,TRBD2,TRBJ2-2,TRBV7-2,CASSPSYWDYFQTGELFF
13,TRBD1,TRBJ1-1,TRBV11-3,CASSLGRDREAFF
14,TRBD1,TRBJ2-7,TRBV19,CASSRDRPSDEQYF
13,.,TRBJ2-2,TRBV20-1,CSASFGNTGELFF
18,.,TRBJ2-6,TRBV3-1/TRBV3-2,CASSQGSQGASGANVLTF
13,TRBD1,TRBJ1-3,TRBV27,CASMTGFGNTIYF
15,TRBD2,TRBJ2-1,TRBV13,CASSESGGLYNEQFF
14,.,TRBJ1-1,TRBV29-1,CSVEGFGRAAMAFF
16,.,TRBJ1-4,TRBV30,CAWSDRGLATNEKLFF
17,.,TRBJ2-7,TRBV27,CASSNIPTGTPGYEQYF
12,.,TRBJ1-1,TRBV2,CASTDTNTEAFF
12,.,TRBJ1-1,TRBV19,CASSDRGLQAFF
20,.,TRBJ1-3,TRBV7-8,CASSPFSPAGAASSGNTIYF
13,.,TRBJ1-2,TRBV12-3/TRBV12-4,CASSFWVPYGYTF
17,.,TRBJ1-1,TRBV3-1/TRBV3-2,CASSQGLEGGPSTEAFF
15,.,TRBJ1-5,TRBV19,CASKVAVHSNQPQHF